A selection of T cell receptor beta chains follows, all from one sample in a study of identical twins. TCRdb reprocessed the 5' RACE reads with MiXCR, giving one entry per CDR3 protein. The sample records about 720,000 distinct CDR3 sequences, around 8.3% being singletons. The data were also submitted as part of a second study, on yellow fever vaccine responses in identical twins.

The sequenced sample was PBMCs. These TCRs come from a woman in her late teens or twenties in good health. CDR3s include the opening cysteine and the closing phenylalanine or tryptophan. Each record gives: D gene, J gene, CDR3 length, V gene, clone size, CDR3 protein, CDR3 DNA. A D gene is named only where the DNA matches it firmly. Clone size, where shown, is once, few, many, or a class for clones that have expanded.

D: NA
J: TRBJ2-3
length: 15
V: TRBV24-1
size: many
CDR3: CATSDPQLVPDTQYF
DNA: TGTGCCACCAGTGATCCCCAGCTAGTTCCGGATACGCAGTATTTT

D: TRBD2
J: TRBJ2-1
length: 15
V: TRBV4-2
size: few
CDR3: CASSQVSGRDNEQFF
DNA: TGTGCCAGCAGCCAAGTTAGCGGGAGGGACAATGAGCAGTTCTTC

D: NA
J: TRBJ1-2
length: 14
V: TRBV7-8
size: NA
CDR3: CASSLPGIGYGYTF
DNA: TGTGCCAGCAGCTTGCCCGGCATCGGCTATGGCTACACCTTC

D: TRBD1
J: TRBJ2-2
length: 15
V: TRBV2
size: NA
CDR3: CASSGTGSNTGELFF
DNA: TGTGCCAGCAGTGGGACAGGGAGTAACACCGGGGAGCTGTTTTTT

D: NA
J: TRBJ2-1
length: 14
V: TRBV4-2
size: NA
CDR3: CASSFGPGEDEQFF
DNA: NA

D: TRBD1
J: TRBJ2-7
length: 14
V: TRBV12-3/TRBV12-4
size: medium-sized
CDR3: CASSPLGQVNEQYF
DNA: TGTGCCAGCAGTCCTCTCGGACAGGTGAACGAGCAGTACTTC

D: TRBD1
J: TRBJ2-1
length: 15
V: TRBV7-2
size: few
CDR3: CASSPKTGGRNEQFF
DNA: TGTGCCAGCAGCCCAAAGACAGGGGGGAGGAATGAGCAGTTCTTC

D: TRBD2
J: TRBJ2-3
length: 17
V: TRBV11-2
size: NA
CDR3: CASSLVVAGGPGDTQYF
DNA: TGTGCCAGCAGCTTAGTGGTAGCGGGAGGGCCGGGAGATACGCAGTATTTT

D: TRBD2
J: TRBJ2-1
length: 18
V: TRBV4-1
size: few
CDR3: CASSPAGLAGGRRNEQFF
DNA: TGCGCCAGCAGCCCCGCCGGACTAGCGGGGGGGCGAAGGAATGAGCAGTTCTTC

D: NA
J: TRBJ2-7
length: 13
V: TRBV28
size: NA
CDR3: CASSVGRVGEQYF
DNA: TGTGCCAGCAGTGTGGGACGGGTAGGCGAGCAGTACTTC

D: NA
J: TRBJ2-3
length: 12
V: TRBV7-9
size: few
CDR3: CASSSTGYLRYF
DNA: TGTGCCAGCAGCTCTACAGGGTATCTGAGGTATTTT

D: NA
J: TRBJ2-3
length: 15
V: TRBV7-9
size: many
CDR3: CASSPTDRRTDTQYF
DNA: TGTGCCAGCAGCCCAACAGACCGGCGTACAGATACGCAGTATTTT

D: NA
J: TRBJ2-1
length: 12
V: TRBV20-1
size: NA
CDR3: CSASSPRNEQFF
DNA: TGCAGTGCTAGCTCTCCTCGAAACGAGCAGTTCTTC

D: NA
J: TRBJ1-4
length: 16
V: TRBV7-9
size: NA
CDR3: CASSPTPSGVGEKLFF
DNA: TGTGCCAGCAGCCCTACCCCGTCCGGGGTAGGGGAAAAACTGTTTTTT

D: TRBD1
J: TRBJ2-7
length: 19
V: TRBV11-1
size: few
CDR3: CASSKTPTTGSIGSYEQYF
DNA: TGTGCCAGCAGCAAAACCCCAACGACAGGGTCCATAGGCTCCTACGAGCAGTACTTC

D: TRBD2
J: TRBJ2-3
length: 16
V: TRBV29-1
size: many
CDR3: CSVEDPGRALRGTQYF
DNA: TGCAGCGTTGAAGATCCCGGGAGGGCCCTCCGGGGTACGCAGTATTTT

D: TRBD2
J: TRBJ2-3
length: 20
V: TRBV20-1
size: many
CDR3: CSARDPPTGGSGGARDTQYF
DNA: TGCAGTGCTAGAGATCCTCCCACGGGGGGTAGCGGGGGGGCGCGAGATACGCAGTATTTT

D: NA
J: TRBJ2-7
length: 14
V: TRBV18
size: few
CDR3: CASSPDQQAAEQYF
DNA: TGTGCCAGCTCACCAGATCAGCAGGCCGCGGAGCAGTACTTC

D: TRBD1
J: TRBJ2-2
length: 14
V: TRBV20-1
size: many
CDR3: CSAWTGFDTGELFF
DNA: TGCAGTGCTTGGACAGGGTTCGACACCGGGGAGCTGTTTTTT

D: NA
J: TRBJ2-7
length: 15
V: TRBV20-1
size: few
CDR3: CSARDLSDWAYEQYF
DNA: TGCAGTGCTAGAGATCTGAGTGACTGGGCCTACGAGCAGTACTTC

D: TRBD1
J: TRBJ2-7
length: 14
V: TRBV20-1
size: NA
CDR3: CSARGTGGTYEQYF
DNA: TGCAGTGCTAGAGGGACAGGGGGGACCTACGAGCAGTACTTC

D: TRBD1
J: TRBJ1-5
length: 15
V: TRBV24-1
size: few
CDR3: CATSDHRGSNQPQHF
DNA: TGTGCCACCAGTGACCACAGGGGCAGCAATCAGCCCCAGCATTTT

D: NA
J: TRBJ2-1
length: 17
V: TRBV12-3/TRBV12-4
size: NA
CDR3: CASIQELAPRSYNEQFF
DNA: TGTGCCAGCATCCAAGAACTGGCCCCCCGCTCCTACAATGAGCAGTTCTTC

D: NA
J: TRBJ1-1
length: 13
V: TRBV5-1
size: NA
CDR3: CASRDGPNTEAFF
DNA: TGCGCCAGCAGGGACGGACCAAACACTGAAGCTTTCTTT

D: NA
J: TRBJ2-1
length: 14
V: TRBV3-1
size: few
CDR3: CASSLYPLMGAQFF
DNA: TGTGCCAGCAGCCTTTACCCCCTAATGGGTGCGCAGTTCTTC

D: NA
J: TRBJ2-1
length: 14
V: TRBV10-3
size: NA
CDR3: CAISRDGFPNEQFF
DNA: TGTGCCATCAGCCGGGACGGGTTTCCCAATGAGCAGTTCTTC

D: NA
J: TRBJ1-5
length: 21
V: TRBV21-1
size: NA
CDR3: CASSNGLHYIQAAFSNQPQHF
DNA: TGTGCCAGCAGCAACGGACTCCACTATATCCAGGCAGCATTTAGCAATCAGCCCCAGCATTTT

D: TRBD1
J: TRBJ2-1
length: 18
V: TRBV29-1
size: many
CDR3: CSVWDREWEGPGDNEQFF
DNA: TGCAGCGTCTGGGACAGGGAGTGGGAGGGTCCCGGAGACAATGAGCAGTTCTTC

D: NA
J: TRBJ1-4
length: 11
V: TRBV12-3/TRBV12-4
size: many
CDR3: CASSSSRKLFF
DNA: TGTGCCAGCAGTTCATCCCGAAAACTGTTTTTT

D: TRBD1
J: TRBJ1-1
length: 15
V: TRBV5-5
size: few
CDR3: CASSLAGTGGTEAFF
DNA: TGTGCCAGCAGCTTGGCCGGGACAGGGGGCACTGAAGCTTTCTTT

D: NA
J: TRBJ2-3
length: 17
V: TRBV7-6
size: few
CDR3: CASSLSPVGLALDTQYF
DNA: TGTGCCAGCAGCCTGTCCCCGGTAGGATTGGCCTTAGATACGCAGTATTTT

D: NA
J: TRBJ2-1
length: 13
V: TRBV20-1
size: NA
CDR3: CSAWGLNYNEQFF
DNA: TGCAGTGCTTGGGGTCTCAATTACAATGAGCAGTTCTTC

D: NA
J: TRBJ2-2
length: 15
V: TRBV20-1
size: NA
CDR3: CSASPGTVDTGELFF
DNA: TGCAGTGCTAGTCCTGGGACGGTAGACACCGGGGAGCTGTTTTTT

D: NA
J: TRBJ1-1
length: 14
V: TRBV9
size: NA
CDR3: CASSVGQMNTEAFF
DNA: TGTGCCAGCAGCGTAGGGCAGATGAACACTGAAGCTTTCTTT

D: NA
J: TRBJ2-5
length: 15
V: TRBV14
size: many
CDR3: CASSQVGTLKETQYF
DNA: TGTGCCAGCAGCCAAGTCGGGACTTTAAAAGAGACCCAGTACTTC

D: NA
J: TRBJ2-4
length: 14
V: TRBV6-2/TRBV6-3
size: NA
CDR3: CASSPPEGLNIQYF
DNA: TGTGCCAGCAGTCCTCCCGAGGGATTAAACATTCAGTACTTC

D: TRBD1
J: TRBJ2-5
length: 16
V: TRBV10-3
size: NA
CDR3: CAIRETGQGASETQYF
DNA: TGTGCCATCAGGGAAACGGGACAGGGGGCTTCGGAGACCCAGTACTTC

D: NA
J: TRBJ2-6
length: 12
V: TRBV29-1
size: few
CDR3: CSVLAGANVLTF
DNA: TGCAGCGTTCTGGCTGGGGCCAACGTCCTGACTTTC

D: NA
J: TRBJ2-7
length: 13
V: TRBV28
size: NA
CDR3: CASSWVRESEQYF
DNA: TGTGCCAGCAGTTGGGTCAGGGAGAGTGAGCAGTACTTC

D: NA
J: TRBJ2-1
length: 13
V: TRBV4-3
size: many
CDR3: CASSLSPPNEQFF
DNA: TGCGCCAGCAGCCTGTCCCCCCCCAATGAGCAGTTCTTC

D: NA
J: TRBJ2-1
length: 16
V: TRBV9
size: few
CDR3: CASSVPPVGPIDEQFF
DNA: TGTGCCAGCAGCGTGCCTCCGGTCGGGCCTATAGATGAGCAGTTCTTC

D: NA
J: TRBJ2-2
length: 11
V: TRBV20-1
size: NA
CDR3: CSGQDRGELFF
DNA: TGCAGTGGGCAGGATAGAGGGGAGCTGTTTTTT

D: NA
J: TRBJ2-6
length: 18
V: TRBV6-5
size: NA
CDR3: CASSYSPPGASGANVLTF
DNA: TGTGCCAGCAGTTACTCCCCGCCGGGAGCCTCTGGGGCCAACGTCCTGACTTTC

D: TRBD1
J: TRBJ1-4
length: 14
V: TRBV5-6
size: many
CDR3: CASSITGANEKLFF
DNA: TGTGCCAGCAGCATAACAGGGGCCAATGAAAAACTGTTTTTT

D: TRBD1
J: TRBJ1-2
length: 14
V: TRBV12-3/TRBV12-4
size: NA
CDR3: CASTPRPGGDGYTF
DNA: TGTGCCAGCACCCCCCGCCCAGGGGGCGACGGCTACACCTTC

D: NA
J: TRBJ2-4
length: 14
V: TRBV6-1
size: few
CDR3: CASIPARAKNIQYF
DNA: TGTGCCAGCATCCCGGCACGGGCCAAAAACATTCAGTACTTC

D: NA
J: TRBJ2-2
length: 16
V: TRBV6-2/TRBV6-3
size: many
CDR3: CASSSFTGTGTGELFF
DNA: TGTGCCAGCAGTTCCTTCACCGGGACTGGGACCGGGGAGCTGTTTTTT

D: NA
J: TRBJ2-1
length: 11
V: TRBV28
size: NA
CDR3: CASTDPREQFF
DNA: TGTGCCAGCACCGACCCCCGTGAGCAGTTCTTC

D: TRBD1
J: TRBJ2-7
length: 14
V: TRBV7-9
size: few
CDR3: CASSSTGQQYEQYF
DNA: TGTGCCAGCAGCTCAACGGGACAGCAGTACGAGCAGTACTTC

D: TRBD2
J: TRBJ2-1
length: 15
V: TRBV10-2
size: few
CDR3: CASSLAGGLVNEQFF
DNA: TGCGCCAGCAGTCTAGCGGGAGGATTGGTTAATGAGCAGTTCTTC

D: NA
J: TRBJ2-3
length: 16
V: TRBV7-9
size: few
CDR3: CASSLLDSQSTDTQYF
DNA: TGTGCCAGCAGCCTTCTGGACAGCCAAAGCACAGATACGCAGTATTTT

D: NA
J: TRBJ2-1
length: 16
V: TRBV5-1
size: many
CDR3: CASSPSGGTQNNEQFF
DNA: TGCGCCAGCAGCCCAAGTGGGGGAACCCAAAACAATGAGCAGTTCTTC

D: NA
J: TRBJ2-3
length: 16
V: TRBV28
size: NA
CDR3: CASTPARTGGTDTQYF
DNA: TGTGCCAGCACCCCCGCCCGGACCGGGGGAACAGATACGCAGTATTTT

D: TRBD2
J: TRBJ2-1
length: 16
V: TRBV6-5
size: NA
CDR3: CASSYRGSPPSNEQFF
DNA: TGTGCCAGCAGTTACCGCGGGAGCCCGCCCAGCAATGAGCAGTTCTTC

D: TRBD1
J: TRBJ2-7
length: 14
V: TRBV6-1
size: NA
CDR3: CASRESGQGHEQYF
DNA: TGTGCCAGCAGGGAGTCCGGACAGGGGCACGAGCAGTACTTC

D: NA
J: TRBJ1-1
length: 14
V: TRBV10-2
size: many
CDR3: CASTLAGLNTEAFF
DNA: TGCGCCAGTACTTTAGCCGGCTTGAACACTGAAGCTTTCTTT

D: NA
J: TRBJ2-3
length: 14
V: TRBV4-3
size: many
CDR3: CASSQRTVTDTQYF
DNA: TGCGCCAGCAGCCAAAGGACGGTCACAGATACGCAGTATTTT

D: NA
J: TRBJ2-3
length: 16
V: TRBV5-6
size: NA
CDR3: CASSLQAPYSTDTQYF
DNA: TGTGCCAGCAGCTTGCAGGCTCCTTATAGCACAGATACGCAGTATTTT

D: NA
J: TRBJ1-2
length: 13
V: TRBV7-2
size: NA
CDR3: CASSPSGTYGYTF
DNA: TGTGCCAGCAGCCCTTCCGGGACATATGGCTACACCTTC